The clone carrying this T cell receptor beta chain was seen more than once but under ten times. Its target is unknown. Expressed TCRB transcripts were sequenced after all isolated RNA was converted to cDNA. Profiled with immunoSEQ multiplex PCR; TCRdb holds only in-frame clones, not every one. Of 250,000 to 350,000 clones in the sample, approximately 15% were seen once. CDR3 size: 15 residues. Germline lookup yields CDR1 MNHNY and CDR2 SVGAGI (reference sequence). The ends lost 7 bases at V and 7 bases at J; junction bases unmatched: 11. Naive, central memory, regulatory and stem cell-like memory cells within the CD4+ compartment were sorted using CD45RO/CCR7/CD25/CD127/CD95/CD27. This entry belongs to a study of beta chain features in type 1 diabetes. Study as a whole: Sorted cells from all samples, numbering fewer than 120,000,000, were examined. General study findings and limits: Shortening of TCRB CDR3s, moderate but significant, appeared in all four CD4+ subsets of Type 1 diabetes patients. Fewer junction insertions and more nucleotide deletions appeared in type 1 diabetes patients.

Sequenced: naive CD4+ T cells from blood. The V gene is TRBV6-6, the J gene TRBJ1-5, with 9 bases matching TRBD1. The receptor comes from a man aged 25 to 45 with type 1 diabetes. The CDR3 nucleotides read TGTGCCAGCAAGGGACAGGGAAGGGACTTACAGCCCCAGCATTTT. Amino acid sequence: CASKGQGRDLQPQHF.